What follows are 7 T cell receptor beta chains derived from one specimen sequenced in a study of T cells in tumors after PD-1 blockade. Only in-frame clones appear in the TCRdb table, and some are missing; sequencing was by immunoSEQ multiplex PCR. Of about 25,000 clones in the sample, about 82% are singletons; the top ten hold roughly an eighth. Sequenced material: PBMCs, taken after anti-PD-1 treatment. Receptors were obtained from a human donor with basal cell carcinoma.

The V gene is TRBV7-3, the J gene TRBJ2-7; the match to TRBD1 covers 7 bases. Germline lookup yields CDR1 SGHTA and CDR2 FQGTGA. The CDR3 is 14 residues long. J lost 3 bases, V lost 5 bases, and 7 bases had no gene match. CDR3 protein: CASSTKTGNYEQYF. In DNA, the CDR3 is TGTGCCAGCAGCACTAAGACAGGGAACTACGAGCAGTACTTC. Based on the CDR3 plus reference TRBV7-3 and TRBJ2-7, the full variable domain is GAGVSQTPSNKVTEKGKYVELRCDPISGHTALYWYRQSLGQGPEFLIYFQGTGAADDSGLPNDRFFAVRPEGSVSTLKIQRTERGDSAVYLCASSTKTGNYEQYFGPGTRLTVT.

The V and J genes are TRBV5-1 and TRBJ2-2, with D possibly matching TRBD1 (6 bases). CDR3 length: 15 residues. The germline V gene has CDR1 SGHRS and CDR2 YFSETQ. V shed 4 bases and J shed 2 bases, with 12 bases lying between them. CDR3 amino acids: CASSPGDTNTGELFF. For the CDR3, the DNA is TGCGCCAGCAGCCCCGGGGACACCAACACCGGGGAGCTGTTTTTT.

The CDR3 coding sequence is TGTGCAAGTCGCTCGCCTTACGGTAGCACAGATACGCAGTATTTT. Its translation is CASRSPYGSTDTQYF. This chain joins TRBV12-2 and TRBJ2-3; TRBD2, the table's D call, lacks a check against the DNA. TRBV12-2 represents a pseudogene. CDR3 size: 15 residues.

This chain links TRBV5-1 with TRBJ1-1; D possibly corresponds to TRBD1 (5 bases). Germline values: CDR1 SGHRS, CDR2 YFSETQ. The germline V and J ends were trimmed by 2 bases and 4 bases, with 18 bases remaining between them. The CDR3 is 16 residues long. The CDR3 nucleotides read TGCGCCAGCAGCTTTGGGGCACACACTGAGGGCACTGAAGCTTTCTTT. Translation gives CASSFGAHTEGTEAFF.

The chain joins TRBV10-3 to TRBJ2-5; D is perhaps TRBD2 (6 bases). Germline CDR1 ENHRY, CDR2 SYGVKD. V lost 6 bases and J lost 4, with 15 bases in between. The CDR3 covers 14 residues. CDR3 protein: CAISLLGGTETQYF. CDR3 nucleotide sequence: TGTGCCATCAGCCTACTAGGAGGGACAGAGACCCAGTACTTC.

This rearrangement joins TRBV19 to TRBJ2-1, with 11 nucleotides matching TRBD2. CDR1 is LNHDA, CDR2 SQIVND, per germline (reference sequence). V lost 0 bases, J lost 9 bases, and 13 bases stayed unmatched. The CDR3 is 18 amino acids. As DNA, the CDR3 is TGTGCCAGTAGTATAGATTCGTGGCTAGCGGGGGGCCGGGGTGAGCAGTTCTTC. It encodes CASSIDSWLAGGRGEQFF.

Here the CDR3 reads CASSPPGAGDTQYF. The CDR3 region has the DNA TGTGCCAGCTCACCCCCGGGGGCCGGAGATACGCAGTATTTT. The chain has TRBV18 and TRBJ2-3, with D perhaps TRBD1 or TRBD2 (6 bases each). Trimming cost V 3 bases and J 5 bases, with 12 bases left between them. The CDR3 extends over 14 amino acids. Germline V gene data show CDR1 as KGHSH and CDR2 as LQKENI.